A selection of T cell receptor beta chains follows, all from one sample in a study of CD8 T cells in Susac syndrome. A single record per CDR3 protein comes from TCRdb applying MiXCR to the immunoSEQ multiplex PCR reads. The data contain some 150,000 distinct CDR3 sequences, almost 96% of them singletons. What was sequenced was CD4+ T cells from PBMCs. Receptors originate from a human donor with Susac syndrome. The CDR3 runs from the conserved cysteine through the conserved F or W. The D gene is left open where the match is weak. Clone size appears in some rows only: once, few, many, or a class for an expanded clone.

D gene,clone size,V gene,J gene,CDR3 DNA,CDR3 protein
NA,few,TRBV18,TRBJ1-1,TGTGCCAGCTCACCTAGGACGGCAATGAACACTGAAGCTTTCTTT,CASSPRTAMNTEAFF
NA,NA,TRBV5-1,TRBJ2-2,TGCGCCAGCAGCTTGGAACTAGCAGGCACCGGGGAGCTGTTTTTT,CASSLELAGTGELFF
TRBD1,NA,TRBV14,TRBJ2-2,TGTGCCAGCAGCGCGCTGACAGGGGTGGCCGGGGAGCTGTTTTTT,CASSALTGVAGELFF
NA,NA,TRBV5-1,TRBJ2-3,TGCGCCAGCAGCGCCCCCGGAGTAGATACGCAGTATTTT,CASSAPGVDTQYF
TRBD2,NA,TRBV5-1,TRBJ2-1,TGCGCCAGCAGCTCGCTCAGCGGAGCGGGGGCATGGAATGAGCAGTTCTTC,CASSSLSGAGAWNEQFF
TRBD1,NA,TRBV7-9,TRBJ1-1,TGTGCCAGCAGCGCGACAGGGGAGGGGACTGAAGCTTTCTTT,CASSATGEGTEAFF
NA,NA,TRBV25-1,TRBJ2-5,TGTGCCAGCAGTGAAGCGTCAGCGTACCAAGAGACCCAGTACTTC,CASSEASAYQETQYF
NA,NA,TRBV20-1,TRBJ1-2,TGCAGTGCTCCACCGACAGGTGGATATGGCTACACCTTC,CSAPPTGGYGYTF
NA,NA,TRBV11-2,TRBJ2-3,TGTGCCAGCAGCTTAGATCGCGGGGCAGATACGCAGTATTTT,CASSLDRGADTQYF
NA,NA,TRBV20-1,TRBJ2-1,TGCAGTGCTCGAGGGGGATATGAGCAGTTCTTC,CSARGGYEQFF
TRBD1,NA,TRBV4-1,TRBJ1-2,TGCGCCAGTGGACAGGGAGAGGGCTACACCTTC,CASGQGEGYTF
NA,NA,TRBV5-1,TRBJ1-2,TGCGCCAGCAACGAAGGGCCCCATCATGGCTACACCTTC,CASNEGPHHGYTF
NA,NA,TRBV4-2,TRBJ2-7,TGTGCCAGCAGCCAAGCCGGAGATAGCTCCTACGAGCAGTACTTC,CASSQAGDSSYEQYF
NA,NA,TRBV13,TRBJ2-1,TGTGCCAGCAGCTTCCCCGATACTAGGGGCGTGGGTGAGCAGTTCTTC,CASSFPDTRGVGEQFF
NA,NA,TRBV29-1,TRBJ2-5,TGCAGCGTTGAATTGGGGGGGCATAGGTTGGAGACCCAGTACTTC,CSVELGGHRLETQYF
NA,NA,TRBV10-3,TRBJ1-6,TGTGCCATCAGCAAGAATGGGGGCAATTCACCCCTCCACTTT,CAISKNGGNSPLHF
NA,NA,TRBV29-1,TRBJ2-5,TGCAGCGTTGAAGAATTAGGGGGGCCTCGAGAGACCCAGTACTTC,CSVEELGGPRETQYF
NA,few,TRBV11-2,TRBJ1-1,TGTGCCAGCAGCCTGGGGGGGGAAGCTTTCTTT,CASSLGGEAFF
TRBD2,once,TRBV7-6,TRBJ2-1,TGTGCCAGCAGCCCTCCTAGCGGGGGGGCCCACAATGAGCAGTTCTTC,CASSPPSGGAHNEQFF
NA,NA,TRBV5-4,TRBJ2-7,TGTGCCAGCAGCTTGGATTCGGGGACCTACGAGCAGTACTTC,CASSLDSGTYEQYF
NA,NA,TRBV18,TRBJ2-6,TGTGCCAGCTCACCTGGGATTGGGGCCAACGTCCTGACTTTC,CASSPGIGANVLTF
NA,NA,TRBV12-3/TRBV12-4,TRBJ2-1,TGTGCCAGCATTATTGGGACTCGACTTTGGGCGGTTGAGCAGTTCTTC,CASIIGTRLWAVEQFF
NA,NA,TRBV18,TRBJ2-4,TGTGCCAGCTCACCACCGGGTACTGTTCTTCAGTACTTC,CASSPPGTVLQYF
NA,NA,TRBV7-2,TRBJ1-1,TGTGCCAGCAGCTTAGCAGGGGCACGCACTGAAGCTTTCTTT,CASSLAGARTEAFF
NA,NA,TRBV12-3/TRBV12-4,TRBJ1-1,TGTGCCAGCAGTTTCTGGGGGGCCAGGGACACTGAAGCTTTCTTT,CASSFWGARDTEAFF
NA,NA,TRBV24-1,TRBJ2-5,TGTGCCACCAGTGATCCAACAGTTACGGTAGAGACCCAGTACTTC,CATSDPTVTVETQYF
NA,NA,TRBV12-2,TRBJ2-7,TGTGCAAGTCGCTTAGGGGGGGACGGACCCTCCTACGAGCAGTACTTC,CASRLGGDGPSYEQYF
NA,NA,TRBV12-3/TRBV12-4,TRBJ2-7,TGTGCCAGCAGCACCCTGTACGAGCAGTACTTC,CASSTLYEQYF
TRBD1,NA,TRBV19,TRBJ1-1,TGTGCCACCCAGACAGGGACCATGAACACTGAAGCTTTCTTT,CATQTGTMNTEAFF
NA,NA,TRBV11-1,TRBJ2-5,TGTGCCAGCAGCTTTGGGCGCCAAGATCAAGAGACCCAGTACTTC,CASSFGRQDQETQYF
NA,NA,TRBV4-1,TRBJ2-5,TGCGCCAGCAGCCACGTTCCTAGGCAAGAGACCCAGTACTTC,CASSHVPRQETQYF
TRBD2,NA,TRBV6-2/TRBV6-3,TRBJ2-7,TGTGCCAGCACCCCCCGGGGAAGTAGCGGGAGCGGCTACGAGCAGTACTTC,CASTPRGSSGSGYEQYF
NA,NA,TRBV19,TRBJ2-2,TGTGCCAGTACCAGGGGTTTTGACACCGGGGAGCTGTTTTTT,CASTRGFDTGELFF
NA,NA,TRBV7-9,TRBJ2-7,TGTGCCAGCTCGCGGGCAGGGCCACAGTCTTCCTACGAGCAGTACTTC,CASSRAGPQSSYEQYF
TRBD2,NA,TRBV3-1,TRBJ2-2,TGTGCCAGCAGCTACACTAGCGGGAACACCGGGGAGCTGTTTTTT,CASSYTSGNTGELFF
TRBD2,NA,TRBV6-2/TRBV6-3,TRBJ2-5,TGTGCCAGCAGTTATCCTAGCGGGGCCGTACAAGAGACCCAGTACTTC,CASSYPSGAVQETQYF
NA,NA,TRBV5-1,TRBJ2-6,TGCGCCAGCAGCTTGGCCGTTGGGGCCAACGTCCTGACTTTC,CASSLAVGANVLTF
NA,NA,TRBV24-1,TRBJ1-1,TGTGCCACCAGTGATGCAGGGTTCCCACTGATGGGAGCTTTCTTT,CATSDAGFPLMGAFF
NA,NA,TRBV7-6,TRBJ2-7,TGTGCCAGCAGCTCCTACGCCTCCTACGAGCAGTACTTC,CASSSYASYEQYF
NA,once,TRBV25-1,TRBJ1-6,TGTGCCAGCAGTGAAATGAGCGAATCACCCCTCCACTTT,CASSEMSESPLHF
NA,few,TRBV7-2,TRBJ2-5,TGTGCCAGCAGCTTAGTCGGGGGAATGGAGACCCAGTACTTC,CASSLVGGMETQYF
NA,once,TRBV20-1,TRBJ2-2,TGCAGTGCTTCCAGGGGCCGGAACACCGGGGAGCTGTTTTTT,CSASRGRNTGELFF
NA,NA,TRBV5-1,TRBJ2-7,TGCGCCAGCACCCCGAACGGGCCGGGGATGGCCTACGAGCAGTACTTC,CASTPNGPGMAYEQYF
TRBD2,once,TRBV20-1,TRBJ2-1,TGCAGTGCTCCTACCCCGGGACTAGCTGGTGAGCAGTTCTTC,CSAPTPGLAGEQFF
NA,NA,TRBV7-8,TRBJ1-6,TGTGCCAGCAGCTTTTCCCGGTCACCCCTCCACTTT,CASSFSRSPLHF
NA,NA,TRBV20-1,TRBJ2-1,TGCAGTGCTCACCCCGTCGGGTACAATGAGCAGTTCTTC,CSAHPVGYNEQFF
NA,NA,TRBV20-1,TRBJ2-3,TGCAGTGCCCGACTCCTTGTAACAGATACGCAGTATTTT,CSARLLVTDTQYF
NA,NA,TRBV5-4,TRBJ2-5,TGTGCCAGCAGCTTGGCTCCAGACCCATTTCGTGGCGGCGACGTACCGGAGACCCAGTACTTC,CASSLAPDPFRGGDVPETQYF
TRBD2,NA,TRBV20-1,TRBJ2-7,TGCAGTGCTAGAGATCCCCTTCGCGGGACTAGCGGGAGCTACGAGCAGTACTTC,CSARDPLRGTSGSYEQYF
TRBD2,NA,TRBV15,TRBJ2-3,TGTGCCACCAGCAGAACCCTAGCGGGAGACACAGATACGCAGTATTTT,CATSRTLAGDTDTQYF